The sequence of this T cell receptor beta chain was determined in a study of shared clonotypes between healthy human individuals. In regard to this clone: Its specificity is unknown.

Study-level results: Approximately 4.9% of naive CD4 clonotypes were shared across several donors. It was anticipated that sequencing depth would influence how many clonotypes donors shared. Larger richness was generally estimated for naive than memory subsets.

Data came from immunoSEQ multiplex PCR; TCRdb stores just in-frame clones and leaves some out. This table has over a million clones, around 98% appearing once. The material sequenced was naive CD4+ T cells sorted from blood. Regarding subset: CD45RA+ positively selected. The clonotype originates from a man in his thirties or forties in good health.

For the CDR3, the DNA is TGTGCCAGCAGCCAGGGAGTATGGGAGACCCAGTACTTC. This gives the protein CASSQGVWETQYF. This chain joins TRBV4-2 and TRBJ2-5, with a weak D call TRBD2 (5 bases). Germline-derived CDR1 and CDR2 are LGHNA and YNFKEQ. The CDR3 extends over 13 amino acids. Trimming removed 3 bases from V and 5 bases from J, with 10 bases in between.